The present entry profiles one TCR beta chain with its context. This CDR3 contains 13 residues. The V end lost 9 bases, the J end lost 8 bases, and 14 bases lay between the germline ends. Germline CDR1 MNHEY, CDR2 SVGAGI. The data originate from a study of blood T cells in healthy people across ages. Primed by a sample-barcoded 5' primer and a J-beta primer mix, a second PCR proceeded for 7 to 11 cycles. TCRdb independently ran MiXCR on the 5' RACE reads; one entry per CDR3 protein. The sample has approximately 2,000,000 distinct CDR3 sequences, roughly two fifths seen once. For every donor, a draw yielded 8.5 to 10 milliliters of peripheral blood.

This receptor was taken from a human donor in good health. V usage is TRBV6-5 and J usage is TRBJ1-6; the D is unclear. Sequencing input: blood. DNA of the CDR3: TGTGCCAGTTCCAAGCTGGTCGATTCACCCCTCCACTTT. Protein: CASSKLVDSPLHF.